Shown below are 30 T cell receptor beta chains from a single sample sequenced in a study of immune evolution from preneoplasia to lung adenocarcinoma. Measured with immunoSEQ multiplex PCR; TCRdb has only the in-frame clones, and not every one. The data contain around 14,000 clones, roughly four fifths of them singletons. The sequenced sample was FFPE minimally invasive lung adenocarcinoma tissue. Receptors originate from a person aged 60-79 years with lung adenocarcinoma.

The CDR3 bases are TGTGCCAGCAGTTTGGGACAGGTGTCTGGGGCCAACGTCCTGACTTTC. It specifies CASSLGQVSGANVLTF. V gene TRBV28 combines with J gene TRBJ2-6; 8 nucleotides agree with TRBD1. This CDR3 is built from 16 residues. V trimming: 3 bases; J trimming: 1 base; junction bases outside the gene matches: 2. Germline V CDR1 and CDR2: MDHEN, SYDVKM.

The chain recombines TRBV15 with TRBJ2-3; D possibly uses TRBD1 or TRBD2 (6 bases each). This CDR3 comprises 15 residues. CDR1 is LNHNV, CDR2 YYDKDF, per germline (reference sequence). V lost 1 base and J 2 bases, leaving 10 bases between the germline ends. The CDR3 coding sequence is TGTGCCACCAGCAGAGTTGGGGGGCCCACAGATACGCAGTATTTT. Translating it yields CATSRVGGPTDTQYF.

This clone was recorded once. The genes are TRBV2 and TRBJ2-2, with D perhaps assigned TRBD1 or TRBD2 (5 bases each). Between the trimmed V and J ends, which lost 10 bases and 2 bases, there was a span of 17 bases. CDR1 SNHLY and CDR2 FYNNEI come from the germline V gene. CDR3 length: 15 amino acids. The chain's CDR3 is CATSGPGPNTGELFF. The CDR3 DNA reads TGTGCCACCTCGGGGCCGGGGCCCAACACCGGGGAGCTGTTTTTT.

The chain recombines TRBV5-4 with TRBJ2-7, with 8 positions matching TRBD2. The germline V gene encodes CDR1 SGHNT and CDR2 YYREEE (reference sequence). This CDR3 spans 16 amino acids. V shed 4 bases, J shed 6 bases, and the junction held 15 bases outside the gene matches. CDR3 bases: TGTGCCAGCAGCGGGGGAGCCACTAGCGGAGCGGGCGAGCAGTACTTC. This translates into CASSGGATSGAGEQYF.

J is TRBJ1-1 and V is TRBV29-1; 7 bases map to TRBD1. The V gene end was trimmed by 7 bases and the J gene end by 0 bases; junction bases not matched to a gene: 5. The CDR3 runs 13 residues. Germline V lookup: CDR1 SQVTM, CDR2 ANQGSEA. In nucleotides, the CDR3 is TGCAGCGCCCCGGGACAGATGAACACTGAAGCTTTCTTT. Translating it yields CSAPGQMNTEAFF.

The V gene is TRBV25-1, the J gene TRBJ2-7; D gene ambiguous. In germline, CDR1 is MGHDK, CDR2 SYGVNS. The CDR3 extends over 17 amino acids. With 6 bases removed from V and 2 bases from J, the gap between germline ends came to 23 bases. As DNA, the CDR3 is TGTGCCAGCAGCCCACCAGGTGTTGGGGATGGGGCCTACGAGCAGTACTTC. Translating gives CASSPPGVGDGAYEQYF.

The J gene is TRBJ2-1, the V gene TRBV11-2, with a tentative D call TRBD1 (6 bases). This CDR3 contains 17 residues. Trimming removed 4 bases from V and 3 bases from J, with 19 bases in between. CDR1 and CDR2 (germline): SGHAT, FQNNGV. CDR3: CASSSNLARGGYNEQFF. CDR3 DNA: TGTGCCAGCAGCTCGAACCTGGCCCGAGGGGGCTACAATGAGCAGTTCTTC.

The chain has TRBV6-6 and TRBJ2-7; TRBD1 might be the D (6 bases). CDR1 and CDR2 (germline): MNHNY, SVGAGI (reference sequence). Deletions cut 0 bases from V and 3 bases from J, with 12 bases between. The CDR3 has 15 residues. The CDR3 sequence: CASSYSRDTNYEQYF. Written as DNA, the CDR3 is TGTGCCAGCAGTTACTCAAGGGACACTAACTACGAGCAGTACTTC.

The chain couples TRBV6-6 to TRBJ2-1; D not certain. V lost 6 bases to trimming and J lost 5 bases, with 11 bases between them. The germline V gene has CDR1 MNHNY and CDR2 SVGAGI (reference sequence). This CDR3 contains 13 residues. The CDR3 protein is CASSTGPDNEQFF. The CDR3 bases are TGTGCCAGCAGCACGGGCCCAGACAATGAGCAGTTCTTC.

The J gene is TRBJ1-5, the V gene TRBV29-1; a possible D gene is TRBD1 (5 bases). The CDR3 totals 12 residues. The V end was cut by 6 bases, the J end by 4 bases, with 10 bases between. Germline values: CDR1 SQVTM, CDR2 ANQGSEA. This CDR3 reads CSVRGGNQPQHF. The CDR3, as DNA: TGCAGCGTCCGGGGGGGTAATCAGCCCCAGCATTTT.

In DNA form, the CDR3 reads TGTGCCACCAGCAGAGATTTCCCGGGACAGGGTGCCGGGGAGCTGTTTTTT. This codes for CATSRDFPGQGAGELFF. The V and J genes are TRBV15 and TRBJ2-2; TRBD1 matches 9 bases. The CDR3 length is 17 residues. CDR1 LNHNV and CDR2 YYDKDF come from the germline V gene (reference sequence). V gave up 0 bases and J gave up 6 bases; unmatched junction bases: 8. Looking up the rest from reference TRBV15 and TRBJ2-2 gives the full variable domain: DAMVIQNPRYQVTQFGKPVTLSCSQTLNHNVMYWYQQKSSQAPKLLFHYYDKDFNNEADTPDNFQSRRPNTSFCFLDIRSPGLGDTAMYLCATSRDFPGQGAGELFFGEGSRLTVL.

The V gene is TRBV5-8, the J gene TRBJ2-2; TRBD1 or TRBD2 may be the D gene (6 bases each). The CDR3 consists of 16 residues. The germline V gene encodes CDR1 SGHTS and CDR2 YDEGEE. Trimming left V 4 bases short and J 4 bases short, with 17 bases between. Here the CDR3 reads CASSPLGGRITGELFF. The CDR3 DNA reads TGTGCCAGCAGCCCCTTAGGGGGGCGGATCACCGGGGAGCTGTTTTTT.

The table lists this clone with a count of one. This chain joins TRBV10-3 and TRBJ1-1, with 9 bases matching TRBD1. Germline assignment: CDR1 ENHRY and CDR2 SYGVKD. The V and J ends lost 10 bases and 7 bases, in that order; junction bases with no gene match: 7. The CDR3 has 12 amino acids. The CDR3 coding sequence is TGTGCCACCAACAGGGGGCAGGGTGAAGCTTTCTTT. This translates into CATNRGQGEAFF.

This clone has only a few counts. The J gene is TRBJ2-7, the V gene TRBV7-2; 10 bases align to TRBD1. V gave up 5 bases and J gave up 3 bases; unmatched junction bases: 7. The germline CDR1 and CDR2 sequences are SGHTA and FQGNSA. The CDR3 is 15 amino acids. CDR3 region: CASSPAGTGVYEQYF. The CDR3 DNA follows: TGTGCCAGCAGCCCAGCGGGGACAGGGGTCTACGAGCAGTACTTC.

V and J are TRBV4-1 and TRBJ1-2; D may be TRBD1 (6 bases). The V and J ends lost 2 bases and 2 bases respectively, with 15 bases between them. The CDR3 totals 16 residues. Germline loops: CDR1 MGHRA, CDR2 YSYEKL. The DNA of the CDR3 is TGCGCCAGCAGCCAATCTTCTAGACAGGAGAACTATGGCTACACCTTC. Residues: CASSQSSRQENYGYTF.

Only one count was recorded for this clone. The chain has TRBV4-2 and TRBJ1-2; D call uncertain. The CDR3 runs to 13 residues. The V end was cut by 0 bases, the J end by 8 bases, with 10 bases between. In germline, CDR1 is LGHNA, CDR2 YNFKEQ. CDR3 protein: CASSQDEGYGYTF. In DNA, the CDR3 is TGTGCCAGCAGCCAAGATGAGGGATACGGCTACACCTTC.

The V gene is TRBV6-6, the J gene TRBJ1-5; D is unresolved. The ends were cut back, 7 bases at V and 5 bases at J, with 9 bases in the middle. The CDR3 is made up of 12 amino acids. Germline loops: CDR1 MNHNY, CDR2 SVGAGI (reference sequence). The CDR3 coding sequence is TGTGCCAGCATGAGTCGTTATCAGCCCCAGCATTTT. It yields the protein CASMSRYQPQHF.

The V and J genes are TRBV7-9 and TRBJ1-4, with 7 bases aligning to TRBD1. This CDR3 spans 14 amino acids. Germline values: CDR1 SEHNR, CDR2 FQNEAQ (reference sequence). The V segment lost 4 bases and the J segment 7 bases; nucleotides outside the gene matches: 6. The CDR3 DNA sequence: TGTGCCAGCAGCTCCACAGGGGCCGGTGAAAAACTGTTTTTT. Translating gives CASSSTGAGEKLFF.

J is TRBJ2-7 and V is TRBV7-9; 7 bases fit TRBD1. The junction had 8 bases not matched to a gene; V was cut back by 4 bases and J by 2 bases. There are 15 residues in the CDR3. From germline, CDR1 is SEHNR and CDR2 FQNEAQ (reference sequence). This CDR3 reads CASSYAGGRTYEQYF. The CDR3 region has the DNA TGTGCCAGCAGCTACGCAGGGGGAAGAACCTACGAGCAGTACTTC. Full variable domain (rest looked up from reference TRBV7-9 and TRBJ2-7): DTGVSQNPRHKITKRGQNVTFRCDPISEHNRLYWYRQTLGQGPEFLTYFQNEAQLEKSRLLSDRFSAERPKGSFSTLEIQRTEQGDSAMYLCASSYAGGRTYEQYFGPGTRLTVT.

V is TRBV6-5 and J is TRBJ2-2; 10 nucleotides line up with TRBD1. The CDR3 is 15 amino acids. In germline, CDR1 is MNHEY, CDR2 SVGAGI. V lost 1 base to trimming and J lost 4 bases; unmatched junction nucleotides: 0. The CDR3 DNA reads TGTGCCAGCAGTTACTGGACAGGGGGCACCGGGGAGCTGTTTTTT. It codes for CASSYWTGGTGELFF.

The rearrangement links TRBV6-1 to TRBJ1-5, with D unclear. Germline V CDR1 and CDR2: MNHNS, SASEGT. V lost 8 bases and J 6 bases, leaving 14 bases between the germline ends. The CDR3 consists of 13 residues. CDR3 residues: CASRSVISQPQHF. The CDR3 DNA reads TGTGCCAGCCGAAGTGTTATAAGTCAGCCCCAGCATTTT.

The V call is TRBV7-9, the J call TRBJ2-1; 12 nucleotides align to TRBD2. V shed 0 bases and J 9 bases; nucleotides not matched to a gene: 9. Looked up from germline, CDR1 is SEHNR and CDR2 is FQNEAQ (reference sequence). CDR3 length: 17 residues. The CDR3 loop is CASSLARLAGGPIEQFF. The CDR3 DNA reads TGTGCCAGCAGCTTAGCGCGCCTAGCGGGGGGGCCGATTGAGCAGTTCTTC.

This rearrangement joins TRBV11-3 to TRBJ2-7; the D is unclear. There are 13 residues in the CDR3. V lost 0 bases and J 7 bases, leaving 10 bases between the germline ends. Germline V CDR1 and CDR2: SGHNT, YENEEA. The CDR3 protein is CASSLDHSLEQYF. The CDR3 DNA is TGTGCCAGCAGCTTAGATCACTCGTTGGAGCAGTACTTC.

J is TRBJ1-1 and V is TRBV27; D uncertain. V was shortened by 6 bases and J by 1 base, with 9 bases between the two germline ends. CDR3 length equals 13 residues. Germline CDR1 MNHEY, CDR2 SMNVEV (reference sequence). CDR3 region: CASSMWGNTEAFF. The CDR3 DNA reads as TGTGCCAGCAGCATGTGGGGGAACACTGAAGCTTTCTTT.

The chain carries TRBV19 and TRBJ2-1, with TRBD2 identical over 7 bases. Germline V gives CDR1 LNHDA, CDR2 SQIVND (reference sequence). CDR3 length equals 13 residues. V dropped 8 bases and J dropped 6; count of bases not matched to a gene: 7. In DNA, the CDR3 is TGTGCCAGTCGTGGGGGGGTCCTCAATGAGCAGTTCTTC. Its protein is CASRGGVLNEQFF.

This clone has only a few counts. At one end the junction does not follow the germline gene, possibly because of a read error. The chain is built from TRBV2 and TRBJ2-7; D tentatively reads TRBD1 or TRBD2 (5 bases each). The CDR3 runs to 12 residues. Germline lookup yields CDR1 SNHLY and CDR2 FYNNEI. The CDR3 nucleotides are TGTGCCAGCAATCATTCGCCGGGACGGCCAATGTTC. Protein sequence: CASNHSPGRPMF.

The genes are TRBV28 and TRBJ2-7, with 8 bases that match TRBD1. Germline V lookup: CDR1 MDHEN, CDR2 SYDVKM. This CDR3 is built from 14 residues. The V gene end was trimmed by 6 bases and the J gene end by 3 bases; junction bases not matched to a gene: 7. CDR3 sequence: CASRRTGIGYEQYF. In DNA, the CDR3 is TGTGCCAGCAGACGGACAGGGATAGGCTACGAGCAGTACTTC.

The chain combines TRBV28 with TRBJ1-5; no definite D call. V gave up 6 bases and J gave up 6 bases, with 15 bases separating them. This CDR3 contains 14 residues. CDR1 and CDR2 from the germline V gene are MDHEN and SYDVKM. The CDR3 DNA reads as TGTGCCAGCAGAATTTCCCTGCAGACTCAGCCCCAGCATTTT. The encoded protein is CASRISLQTQPQHF.

This clone was recorded once. The rearrangement links TRBV6-4 to TRBJ1-1, with 7 bases fitting TRBD1. Trimming removed 2 bases from V and 7 bases from J; junction bases left unmatched: 4. CDR1 is MRHNA, CDR2 SNTAGT, per germline. The CDR3 totals 13 residues. CDR3 sequence (DNA): TGTGCCAGCAGTGACAAAGGGACAGTTGAAGCTTTCTTT. Its protein is CASSDKGTVEAFF.

The chain recombines TRBV7-9 with TRBJ1-4, with 9 positions matching TRBD1. After removal of 3 bases from V and 4 bases from J, the junction contained 15 bases not matched to a gene. In germline, CDR1 is SEHNR, CDR2 FQNEAQ (reference sequence). The CDR3 has 19 residues. The CDR3 region is CASSFSDRGALRDNEKLFF. CDR3 bases: TGTGCCAGCAGCTTCTCGGACAGGGGAGCTCTTCGGGATAATGAAAAACTGTTTTTT.